One and the same sample provided the 2 T cell receptor beta chains below, sequenced in a study of cytomegalovirus exposure and HLA in healthy donors listed by TCRdb under 2017. The method was the immunoSEQ multiplex PCR assay. For the multiplex PCR, a mixture combining 60 forward primers for TCR Vbeta segments and 13 reverse primers for TCR Jbeta segments was used. This is the immuneACCESS table as TCRdb keeps it, with only in-frame sequences that have V and J called. A part of the clones is gone; compared with another copy, unresolved V genes explain less than half, and the rest is unexplained. The sample has 75,000 to 100,000 clones on record, less than 70% of them singletons. 0.95% to 1.5% of the sample belongs to the ten largest clones. The sample comprised PBMCs. The receptors shown here come from a female donor in good health and CMV-seronegative.

This clone was detected only a few times. The chain joins TRBV30 to TRBJ2-7, with 7 nucleotides matching TRBD2. CDR3 length: 15 residues. Looked up from germline, CDR1 is GTSNPN and CDR2 is SVGIG (reference sequence). V shed 5 bases, J shed 3 bases, and the junction held 13 bases outside the gene matches. In nucleotides, the CDR3 is TGTGCCTGGGGGCCTAGCGGCGCTTCTTACTACGAGCAGTACTTC. This translates into CAWGPSGASYYEQYF.

The chain carries TRBV15 and TRBJ2-1, with D perhaps matching TRBD2 (5 bases). The CDR3 loop spans 14 amino acids. V lost 5 bases and J lost 0, with 8 bases in between. CDR1 is LNHNV and CDR2 is YYDKDF in the germline V gene (reference sequence). The chain's CDR3 is CATSPGSSYNEQFF. For the CDR3, the DNA is TGTGCCACCAGCCCTGGGAGCTCCTACAATGAGCAGTTCTTC. The entire variable domain, with the rest obtained from reference TRBV15 and TRBJ2-1, is as follows: DAMVIQNPRYQVTQFGKPVTLSCSQTLNHNVMYWYQQKSSQAPKLLFHYYDKDFNNEADTPDNFQSRRPNTSFCFLDIRSPGLGDTAMYLCATSPGSSYNEQFFGPGTRLTVL.